The subject of this entry is one TCR beta chain. This sample is drawn from a study of T cell responses to AZD1222 COVID-19 vaccine. CDR3 length equals 16 residues. The germline V gene has CDR1 MNHEY and CDR2 SMNVEV (reference sequence). The junction had 4 bases not matched to a gene; V was cut back by 5 bases and J by 1 base. Assay: immunoSEQ multiplex PCR; the TCRdb copy retains only in-frame clones and omits some. This sample has 110,000 or so clones; 85% to 90% occur once, and the top ten carry about 2.3%. This TCR was recovered from an adult in good health. The sample was peripheral blood, taken on day 0 of AZD1222 vaccination. The V gene is TRBV27, the J gene TRBJ2-3, with TRBD2 matching 12 bases. The CDR3 protein is CASSARLAGGTDTQYF. The CDR3 nucleotides read TGTGCCAGCAGTGCCAGACTAGCGGGGGGCACAGATACGCAGTATTTT.